This section outlines one T cell receptor (beta chain) sequence together with its context. This specimen comes from a study of blood T cell repertoires in COVID-19. Overall study: T cells, B-cell-depleted T cells, or PBMCs supplied cDNA or gDNA.

The assay was immunoSEQ multiplex PCR, and TCRdb's table has in-frame clones only and misses some. This sample has 250,000 to 350,000 clones; 80% to 90% occur once, and the top ten carry roughly 6.1%. With 2 bases clipped from V and 6 bases from J, the junction kept 17 bases outside the gene matches. CDR3 size: 19 residues. Seattle enrolled patients during active infection and tracked them longitudinally. V gene TRBV23-1 combines with J gene TRBJ2-1, with TRBD2 identical over 9 bases. TRBV23-1 is assigned to the ORF class and has an uncertain function. Material for sequencing was peripheral blood. The receptor was derived from a woman in her 50s with COVID-19, enrolled during active disease. The CDR3 region is CASSQTLGWVAGVGNEQFF. The DNA for the CDR3 is TGCGCCAGCAGTCAAACTCTGGGTTGGGTAGCGGGAGTAGGCAATGAGCAGTTCTTC.